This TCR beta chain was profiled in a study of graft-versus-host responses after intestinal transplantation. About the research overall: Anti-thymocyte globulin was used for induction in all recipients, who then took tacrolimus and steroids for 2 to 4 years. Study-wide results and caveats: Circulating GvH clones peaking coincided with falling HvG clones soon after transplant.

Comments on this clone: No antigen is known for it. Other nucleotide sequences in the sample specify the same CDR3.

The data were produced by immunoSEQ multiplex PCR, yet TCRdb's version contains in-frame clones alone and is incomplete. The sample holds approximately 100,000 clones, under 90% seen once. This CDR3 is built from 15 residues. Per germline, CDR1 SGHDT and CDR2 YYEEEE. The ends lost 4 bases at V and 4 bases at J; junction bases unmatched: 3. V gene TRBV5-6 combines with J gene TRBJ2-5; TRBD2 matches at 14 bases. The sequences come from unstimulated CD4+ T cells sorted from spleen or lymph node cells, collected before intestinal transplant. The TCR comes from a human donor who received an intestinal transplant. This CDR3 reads CASSLGLAGGETQYF. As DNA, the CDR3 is TGTGCCAGCAGCCTAGGACTAGCGGGGGGAGAGACCCAGTACTTC.